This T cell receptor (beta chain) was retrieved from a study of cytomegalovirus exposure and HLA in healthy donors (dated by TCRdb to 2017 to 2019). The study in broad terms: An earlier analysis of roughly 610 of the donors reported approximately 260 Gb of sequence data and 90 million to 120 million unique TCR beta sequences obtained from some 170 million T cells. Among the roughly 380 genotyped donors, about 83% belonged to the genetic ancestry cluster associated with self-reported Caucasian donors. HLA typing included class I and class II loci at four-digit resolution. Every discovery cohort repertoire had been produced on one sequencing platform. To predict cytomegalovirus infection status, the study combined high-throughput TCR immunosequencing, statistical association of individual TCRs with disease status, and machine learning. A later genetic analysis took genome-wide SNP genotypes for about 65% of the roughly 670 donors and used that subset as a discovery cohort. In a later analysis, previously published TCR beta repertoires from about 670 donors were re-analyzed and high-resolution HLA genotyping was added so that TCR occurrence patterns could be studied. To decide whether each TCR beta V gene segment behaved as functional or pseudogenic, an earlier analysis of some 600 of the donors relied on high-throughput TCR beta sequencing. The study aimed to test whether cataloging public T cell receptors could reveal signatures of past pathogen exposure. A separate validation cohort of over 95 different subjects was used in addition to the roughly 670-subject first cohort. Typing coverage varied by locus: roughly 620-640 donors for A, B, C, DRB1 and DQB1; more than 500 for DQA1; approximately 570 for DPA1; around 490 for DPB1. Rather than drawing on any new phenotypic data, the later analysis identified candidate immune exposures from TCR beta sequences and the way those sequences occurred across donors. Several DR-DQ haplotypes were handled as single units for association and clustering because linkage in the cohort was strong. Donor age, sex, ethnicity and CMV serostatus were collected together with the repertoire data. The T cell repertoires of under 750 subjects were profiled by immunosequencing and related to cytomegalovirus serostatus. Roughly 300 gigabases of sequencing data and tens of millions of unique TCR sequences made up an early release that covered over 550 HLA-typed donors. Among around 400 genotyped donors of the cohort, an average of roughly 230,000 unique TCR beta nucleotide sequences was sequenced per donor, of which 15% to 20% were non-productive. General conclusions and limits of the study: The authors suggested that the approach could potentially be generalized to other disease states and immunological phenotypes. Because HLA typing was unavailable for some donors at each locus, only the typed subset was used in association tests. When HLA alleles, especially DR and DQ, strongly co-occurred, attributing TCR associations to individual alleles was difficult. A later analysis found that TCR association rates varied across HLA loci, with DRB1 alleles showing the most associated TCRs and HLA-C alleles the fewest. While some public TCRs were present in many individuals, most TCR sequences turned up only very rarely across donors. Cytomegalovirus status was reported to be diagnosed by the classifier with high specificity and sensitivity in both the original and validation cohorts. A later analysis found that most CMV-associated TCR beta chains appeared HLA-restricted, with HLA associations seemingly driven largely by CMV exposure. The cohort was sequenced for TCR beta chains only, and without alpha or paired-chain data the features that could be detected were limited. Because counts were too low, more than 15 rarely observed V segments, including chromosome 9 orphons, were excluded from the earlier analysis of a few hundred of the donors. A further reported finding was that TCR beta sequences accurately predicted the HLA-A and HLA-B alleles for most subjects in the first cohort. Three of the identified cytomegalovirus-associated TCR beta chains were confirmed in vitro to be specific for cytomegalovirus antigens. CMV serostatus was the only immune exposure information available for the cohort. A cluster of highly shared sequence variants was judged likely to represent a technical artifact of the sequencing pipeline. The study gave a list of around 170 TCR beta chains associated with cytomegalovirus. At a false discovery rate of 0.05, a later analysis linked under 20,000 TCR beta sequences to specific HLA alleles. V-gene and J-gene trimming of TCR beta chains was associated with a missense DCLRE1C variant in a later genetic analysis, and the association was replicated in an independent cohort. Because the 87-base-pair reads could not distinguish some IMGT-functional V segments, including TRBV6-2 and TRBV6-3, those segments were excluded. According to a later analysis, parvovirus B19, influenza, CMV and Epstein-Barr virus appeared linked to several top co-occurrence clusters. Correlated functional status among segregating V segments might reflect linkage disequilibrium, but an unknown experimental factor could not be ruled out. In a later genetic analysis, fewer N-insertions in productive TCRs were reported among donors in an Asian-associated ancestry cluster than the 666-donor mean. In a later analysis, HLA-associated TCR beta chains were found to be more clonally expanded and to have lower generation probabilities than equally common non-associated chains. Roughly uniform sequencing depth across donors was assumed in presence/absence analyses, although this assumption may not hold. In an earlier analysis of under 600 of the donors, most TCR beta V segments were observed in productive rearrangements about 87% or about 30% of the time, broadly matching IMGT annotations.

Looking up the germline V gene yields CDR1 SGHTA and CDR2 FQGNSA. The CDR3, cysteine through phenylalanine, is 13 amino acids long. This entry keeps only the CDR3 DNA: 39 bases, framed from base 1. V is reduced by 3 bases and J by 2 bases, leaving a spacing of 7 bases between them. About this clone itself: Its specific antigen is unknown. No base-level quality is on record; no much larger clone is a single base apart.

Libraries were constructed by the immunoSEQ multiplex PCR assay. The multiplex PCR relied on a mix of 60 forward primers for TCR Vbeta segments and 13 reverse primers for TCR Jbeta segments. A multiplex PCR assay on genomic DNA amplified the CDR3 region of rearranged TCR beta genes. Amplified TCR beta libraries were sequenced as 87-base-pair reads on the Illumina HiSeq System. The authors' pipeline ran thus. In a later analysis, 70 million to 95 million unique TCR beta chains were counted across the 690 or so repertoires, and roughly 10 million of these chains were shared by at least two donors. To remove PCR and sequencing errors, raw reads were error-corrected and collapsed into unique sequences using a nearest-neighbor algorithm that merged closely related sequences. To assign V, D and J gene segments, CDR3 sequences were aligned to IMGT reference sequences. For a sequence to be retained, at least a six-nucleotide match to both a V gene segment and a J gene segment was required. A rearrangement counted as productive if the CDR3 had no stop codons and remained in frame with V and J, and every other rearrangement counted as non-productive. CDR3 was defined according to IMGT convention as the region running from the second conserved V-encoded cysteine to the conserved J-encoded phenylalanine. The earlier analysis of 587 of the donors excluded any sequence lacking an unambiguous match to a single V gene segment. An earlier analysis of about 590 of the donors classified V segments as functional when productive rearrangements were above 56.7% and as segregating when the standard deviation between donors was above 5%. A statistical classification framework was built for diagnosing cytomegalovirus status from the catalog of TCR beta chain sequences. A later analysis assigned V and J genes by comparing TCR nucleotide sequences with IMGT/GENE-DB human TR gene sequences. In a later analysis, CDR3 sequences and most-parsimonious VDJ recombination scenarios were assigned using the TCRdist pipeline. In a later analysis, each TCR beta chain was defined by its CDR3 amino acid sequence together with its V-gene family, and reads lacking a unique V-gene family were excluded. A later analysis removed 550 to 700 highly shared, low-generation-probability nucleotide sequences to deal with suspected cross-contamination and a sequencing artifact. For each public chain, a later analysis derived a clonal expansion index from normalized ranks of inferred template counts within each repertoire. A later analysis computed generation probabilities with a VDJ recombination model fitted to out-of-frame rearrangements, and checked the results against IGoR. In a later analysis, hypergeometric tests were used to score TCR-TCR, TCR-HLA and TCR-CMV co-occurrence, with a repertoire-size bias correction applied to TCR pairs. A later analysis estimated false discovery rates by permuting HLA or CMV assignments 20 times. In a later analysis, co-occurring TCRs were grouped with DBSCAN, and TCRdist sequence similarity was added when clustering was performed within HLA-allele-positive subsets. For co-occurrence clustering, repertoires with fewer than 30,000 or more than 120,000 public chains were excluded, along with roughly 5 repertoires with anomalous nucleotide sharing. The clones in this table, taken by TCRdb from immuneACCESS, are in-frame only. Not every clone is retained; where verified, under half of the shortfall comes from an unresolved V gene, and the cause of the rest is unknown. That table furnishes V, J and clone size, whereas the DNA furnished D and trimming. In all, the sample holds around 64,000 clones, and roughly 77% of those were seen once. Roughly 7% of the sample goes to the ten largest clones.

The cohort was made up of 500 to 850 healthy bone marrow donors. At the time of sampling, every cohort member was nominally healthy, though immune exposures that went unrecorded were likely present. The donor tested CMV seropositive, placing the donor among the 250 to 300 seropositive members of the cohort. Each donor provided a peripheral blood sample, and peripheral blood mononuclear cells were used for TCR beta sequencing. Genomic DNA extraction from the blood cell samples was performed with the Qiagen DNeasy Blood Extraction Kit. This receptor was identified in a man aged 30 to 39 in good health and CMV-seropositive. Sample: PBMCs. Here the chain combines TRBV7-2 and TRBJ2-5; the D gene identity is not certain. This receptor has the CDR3 CASSLGRQETQYF. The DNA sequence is TGTGCCAGCAGCTTGGGCAGACAAGAGACCCAGTACTTC.